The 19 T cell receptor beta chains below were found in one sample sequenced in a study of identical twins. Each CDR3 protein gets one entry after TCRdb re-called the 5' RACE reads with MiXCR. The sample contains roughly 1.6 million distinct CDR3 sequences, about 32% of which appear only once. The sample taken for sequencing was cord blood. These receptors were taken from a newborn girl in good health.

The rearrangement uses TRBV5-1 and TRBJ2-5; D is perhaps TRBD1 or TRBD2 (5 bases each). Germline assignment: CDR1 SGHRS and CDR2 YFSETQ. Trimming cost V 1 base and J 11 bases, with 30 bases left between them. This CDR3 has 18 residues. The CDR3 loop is CASSLWSGRGPDEVAQYF. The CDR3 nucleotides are TGCGCCAGCAGCTTGTGGAGCGGTCGGGGCCCGGATGAAGTTGCGCAGTACTTC.

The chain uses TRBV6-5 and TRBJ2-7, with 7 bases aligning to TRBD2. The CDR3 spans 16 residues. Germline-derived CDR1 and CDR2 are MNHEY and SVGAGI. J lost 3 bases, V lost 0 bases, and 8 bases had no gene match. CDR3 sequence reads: CASSYSVGASGYEQYF. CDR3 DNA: TGTGCCAGCAGTTACTCGGTTGGGGCTAGCGGCTACGAGCAGTACTTC.

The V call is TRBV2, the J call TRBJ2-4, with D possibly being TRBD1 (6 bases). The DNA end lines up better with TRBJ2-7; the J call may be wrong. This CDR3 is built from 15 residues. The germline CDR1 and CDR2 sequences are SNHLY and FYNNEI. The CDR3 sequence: CASSDRPRVGYEQYF. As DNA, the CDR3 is TGTGCCAGCAGCGACAGGCCCAGAGTGGGCTACGAGCAGTACTTC.

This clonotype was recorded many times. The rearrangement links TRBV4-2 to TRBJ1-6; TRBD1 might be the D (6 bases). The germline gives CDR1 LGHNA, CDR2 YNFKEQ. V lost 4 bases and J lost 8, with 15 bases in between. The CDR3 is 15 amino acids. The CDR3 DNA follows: TGTGCCAGCAGCCTGACAGGTGGCCAAGATTCACCCCTCCACTTT. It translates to CASSLTGGQDSPLHF.

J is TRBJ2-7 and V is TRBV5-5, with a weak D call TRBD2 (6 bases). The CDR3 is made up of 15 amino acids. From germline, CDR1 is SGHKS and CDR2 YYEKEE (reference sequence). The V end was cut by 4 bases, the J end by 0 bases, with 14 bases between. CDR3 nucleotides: TGTGCCAGCAGCCTTGTAGCGGACGTCTCCTACGAGCAGTACTTC. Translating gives CASSLVADVSYEQYF.

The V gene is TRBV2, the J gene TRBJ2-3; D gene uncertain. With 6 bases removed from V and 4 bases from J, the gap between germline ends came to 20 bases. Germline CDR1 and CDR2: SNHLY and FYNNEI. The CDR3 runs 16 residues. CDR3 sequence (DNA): TGTGCCAGCAGCCAAGGACGCGGCCCCTCTGCAGATACGCAGTATTTT. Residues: CASSQGRGPSADTQYF. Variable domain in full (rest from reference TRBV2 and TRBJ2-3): EPEVTQTPSHQVTQMGQEVILRCVPISNHLYFYWYRQILGQKVEFLVSFYNNEISEKSEIFDDQFSVERPDGSNFTLKIRSTKLEDSAMYFCASSQGRGPSADTQYFGPGTRLTVL.

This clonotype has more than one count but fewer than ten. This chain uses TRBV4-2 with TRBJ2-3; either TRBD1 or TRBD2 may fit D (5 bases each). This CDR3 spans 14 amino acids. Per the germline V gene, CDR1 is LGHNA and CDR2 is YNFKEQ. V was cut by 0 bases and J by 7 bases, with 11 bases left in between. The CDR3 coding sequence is TGTGCCAGCAGCCAAGAATTTTGGGGGTATACGCAGTATTTT. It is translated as CASSQEFWGYTQYF.

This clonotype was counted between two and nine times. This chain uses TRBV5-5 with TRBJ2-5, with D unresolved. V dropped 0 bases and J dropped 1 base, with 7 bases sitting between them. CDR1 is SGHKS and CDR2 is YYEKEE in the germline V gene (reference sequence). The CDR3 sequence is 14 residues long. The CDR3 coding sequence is TGTGCCAGCAGCTTGGCCATCCTCCAAGAGACCCAGTACTTC. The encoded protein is CASSLAILQETQYF.

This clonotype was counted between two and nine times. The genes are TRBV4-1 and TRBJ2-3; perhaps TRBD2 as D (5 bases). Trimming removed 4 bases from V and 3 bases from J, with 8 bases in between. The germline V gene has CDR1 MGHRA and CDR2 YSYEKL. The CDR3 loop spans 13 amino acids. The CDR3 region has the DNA TGCGCCAGCAGCCGAATAGCGACAGATACGCAGTATTTT. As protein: CASSRIATDTQYF.

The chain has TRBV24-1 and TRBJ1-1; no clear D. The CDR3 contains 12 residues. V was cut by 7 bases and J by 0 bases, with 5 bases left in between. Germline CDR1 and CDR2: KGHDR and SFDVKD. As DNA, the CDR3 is TGTGCCACCAGGGAGATGAACACTGAAGCTTTCTTT. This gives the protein CATREMNTEAFF.

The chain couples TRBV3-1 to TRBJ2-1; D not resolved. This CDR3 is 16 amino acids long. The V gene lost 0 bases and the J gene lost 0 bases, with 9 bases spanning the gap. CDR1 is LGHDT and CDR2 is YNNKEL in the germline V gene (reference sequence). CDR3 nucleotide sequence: TGTGCCAGCAGCCAAGAACCGCAGTACTCCTACAATGAGCAGTTCTTC. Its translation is CASSQEPQYSYNEQFF.

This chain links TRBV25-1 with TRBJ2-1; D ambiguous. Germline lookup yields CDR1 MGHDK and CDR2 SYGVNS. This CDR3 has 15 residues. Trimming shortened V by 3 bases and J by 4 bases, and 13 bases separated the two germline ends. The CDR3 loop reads CASSESGLLYNEQFF. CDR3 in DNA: TGTGCCAGCAGTGAGTCCGGGTTACTTTACAATGAGCAGTTCTTC.

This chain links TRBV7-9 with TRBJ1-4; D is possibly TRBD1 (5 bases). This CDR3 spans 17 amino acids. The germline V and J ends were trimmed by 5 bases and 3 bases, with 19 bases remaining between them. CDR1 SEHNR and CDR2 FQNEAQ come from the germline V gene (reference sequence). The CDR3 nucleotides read TGTGCCAGCAGCAAGACCGGGACGGGGAGTTCTAATGAAAAACTGTTTTTT. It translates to CASSKTGTGSSNEKLFF.

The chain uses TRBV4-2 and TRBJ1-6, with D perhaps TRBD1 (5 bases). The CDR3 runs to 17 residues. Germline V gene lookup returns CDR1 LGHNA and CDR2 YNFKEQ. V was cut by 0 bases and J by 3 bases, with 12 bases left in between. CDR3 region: CASSQDRVRVYNSPLHF. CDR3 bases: TGTGCCAGCAGCCAAGATAGAGTCAGGGTCTATAATTCACCCCTCCACTTT.

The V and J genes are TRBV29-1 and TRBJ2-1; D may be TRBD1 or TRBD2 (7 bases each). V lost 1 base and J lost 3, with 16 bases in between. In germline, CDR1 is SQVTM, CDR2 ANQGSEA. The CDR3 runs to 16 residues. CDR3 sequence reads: CSVEGRAGGVYNEQFF. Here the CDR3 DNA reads TGCAGCGTTGAAGGTCGGGCAGGGGGGGTCTACAATGAGCAGTTCTTC.

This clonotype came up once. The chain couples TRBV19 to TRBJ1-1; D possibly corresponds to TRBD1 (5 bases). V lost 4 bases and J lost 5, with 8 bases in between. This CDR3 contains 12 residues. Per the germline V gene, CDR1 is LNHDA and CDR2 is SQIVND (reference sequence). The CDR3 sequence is CASSNQGTEAFF. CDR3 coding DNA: TGTGCCAGTAGTAACCAGGGAACTGAAGCTTTCTTT.

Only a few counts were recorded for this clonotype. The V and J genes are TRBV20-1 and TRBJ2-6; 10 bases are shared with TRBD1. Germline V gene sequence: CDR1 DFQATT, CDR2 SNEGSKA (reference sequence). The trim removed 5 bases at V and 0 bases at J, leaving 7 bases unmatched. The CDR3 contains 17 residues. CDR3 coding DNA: TGCAGTGCTGGTGAGACAGGGGGCTTCTCTGGGGCCAACGTCCTGACTTTC. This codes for CSAGETGGFSGANVLTF.

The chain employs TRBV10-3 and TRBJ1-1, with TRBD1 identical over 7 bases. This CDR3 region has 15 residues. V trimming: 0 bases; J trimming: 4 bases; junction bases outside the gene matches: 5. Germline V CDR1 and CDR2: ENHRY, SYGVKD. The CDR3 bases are TGTGCCATCAGTGAGTCGACAGGGAGTAGCACTGAAGCTTTCTTT. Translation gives CAISESTGSSTEAFF.

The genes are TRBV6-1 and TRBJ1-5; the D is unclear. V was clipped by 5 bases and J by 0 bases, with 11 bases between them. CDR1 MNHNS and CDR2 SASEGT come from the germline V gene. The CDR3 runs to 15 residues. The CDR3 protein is CASSPKDYSNQPQHF. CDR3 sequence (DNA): TGTGCCAGCAGTCCCAAGGACTATAGCAATCAGCCCCAGCATTTT.